The present T cell receptor beta chain was sequenced within a study of blood T cell repertoires in COVID-19. At the level of the study: T cells, B-cell-depleted T cells, or PBMCs provided the cDNA or gDNA that served as material.

Deletions cut 3 bases from V and 1 base from J, with 10 bases between. Germline CDR1 reads LNHDA; CDR2 reads SQIVND (reference sequence). CDR3 length equals 14 residues. Participants were aged about 18 to 89 years from around 24 US areas. TCRdb keeps only in-frame clones here, not all; method: immunoSEQ multiplex PCR. The data contain just under 250,000 clones, more than 85% of them seen just once; the ten biggest clones take up more than 3.5%. The chain couples TRBV19 to TRBJ2-7; no clear D gene. The sequence was collected from a woman under 40 who had recovered from COVID-19. The sequenced sample was PBMCs or T cells enriched from blood (not recorded which). In DNA, the CDR3 is TGTGCCAGTAGTATTGGTGTCAGATCCTACGAGCAGTACTTC. It encodes CASSIGVRSYEQYF.